This TCR beta chain was recovered during a study of blood T cell repertoires in COVID-19. Study in general: Italy, Spain and the United States were the sources of the convalescent and acute COVID-19 samples. T cells, B-cell-depleted T cells, or PBMCs supplied cDNA or gDNA.

Repertoires were generated with immunoSEQ multiplex PCR, while TCRdb's copy carries only in-frame clones and drops some. Seen here are nearly 80,000 clones, roughly 87% observed once, and the top ten hold 4% to 6%. Losses at the gene ends were 3 bases for V and 5 bases for J; bases not matched to a gene: 7. This CDR3 has 15 residues. Germline lookup yields CDR1 SGHAT and CDR2 FQNNGV. The source is a woman at least 80 years old with active or convalescent COVID-19. The sequenced material came from peripheral blood. The genes are TRBV11-2 and TRBJ2-5; TRBD1 matches 9 bases. CDR3 amino acids: CASSLGDRVPETQYF. For the CDR3, the DNA is TGTGCCAGCAGCTTGGGGGACAGGGTACCGGAGACCCAGTACTTC.